Sequencing of this T cell receptor beta chain was carried out in a study of T cells in localized non-small cell lung cancer. Germline V gene lookup returns CDR1 SGHRS and CDR2 YFSETQ. V was shortened by 0 bases and J by 1 base, with 13 bases between the two germline ends. The CDR3 runs to 16 residues. Here immunoSEQ multiplex PCR was the method, and the copy in TCRdb shows in-frame clones only, minus some. The sample yields approximately 83,000 clones, approximately 90% seen once. This chain uses TRBV5-1 with TRBJ1-1; D is uncertain. This sequence was found in a woman aged 35-75 years with stage II squamous cell lung carcinoma. This sample comprised PBMCs, obtained before any cancer treatment. CDR3 bases: TGCGCCAGCAGCTTGGGCCAGATGGGCACGAACACTGAAGCTTTCTTT. Its translation is CASSLGQMGTNTEAFF.